This TCR beta chain was recovered during a study of beta chain features in type 1 diabetes. General study results and limits: Shorter TCRB CDR3s, moderately but significantly so, marked every one of the four CD4+ subsets in Type 1 diabetes patients.

Of note for this clone: Its cognate antigen is unknown.

The CDR3 runs to 14 residues. V was pared by 6 bases and J by 0 bases, with 4 bases of the junction left unmatched. The V gene's germline CDR1 is LNHNV and CDR2 YYDKDF (reference sequence). Reverse transcribing all isolated RNA meant expressed TCRB transcripts were sequenced. Data came from immunoSEQ multiplex PCR; TCRdb stores just in-frame clones and leaves some out. This sample has over 200,000 clones, with 11% found just once. The TCR sequence derives from a man younger than 40 with type 1 diabetes. Sequencing used naive CD4+ T cells from blood. The chain employs TRBV15 and TRBJ1-1; 7 bases agree with TRBD1. The CDR3 DNA reads TGTGCCACCAGGACGGGGACAGTGAACACTGAAGCTTTCTTT. Translating gives CATRTGTVNTEAFF. The variable domain in full, completed from reference TRBV15 and TRBJ1-1, reads DAMVIQNPRYQVTQFGKPVTLSCSQTLNHNVMYWYQQKSSQAPKLLFHYYDKDFNNEADTPDNFQSRRPNTSFCFLDIRSPGLGDTAMYLCATRTGTVNTEAFFGQGTRLTVV.